The 30 T cell receptor beta chains given below trace back to one sample, sequenced in a study of cytomegalovirus exposure and HLA in healthy donors. The PCR contained 60 Vbeta and 13 Jbeta primers. The protocol was immunoSEQ multiplex PCR, while the TCRdb copy is restricted to in-frame clones and leaves out a portion. The repertoire holds over 130,000 clones, with around 85% as singletons. The sequenced sample consisted of PBMCs. These TCRs come from a female donor in good health and CMV-seronegative.

The chain carries TRBV5-8 and TRBJ1-2, with unresolved D. Germline CDR1 is SGHTS and CDR2 is YDEGEE. Deletions cut 0 bases from V and 1 base from J, with 4 bases between. This CDR3 contains 13 residues. The CDR3 spells CASSLGDNYGYTF. In nucleotides, the CDR3 is TGTGCCAGCAGCTTGGGAGATAACTATGGCTACACCTTC.

The gene calls are TRBV5-6 and TRBJ2-3, with 8 bases that match TRBD2. Per the germline V gene, CDR1 is SGHDT and CDR2 is YYEEEE. Trimming cost V 4 bases and J 6 bases; bases outside gene matches: 16. The CDR3 spans 17 residues. CDR3 nucleotide sequence: TGTGCCAGCAGCCAGGAGGGTAGCGGGATCTCCCGGGATACGCAGTATTTT. Translated, it gives CASSQEGSGISRDTQYF.

V is TRBV19 and J is TRBJ2-1, with a possible D match to TRBD2 (6 bases). The V end lost 1 base, the J end lost 2 bases, and 9 bases lay between the germline ends. The CDR3 is 15 residues long. Germline V gene data show CDR1 as LNHDA and CDR2 as SQIVND (reference sequence). CDR3 residues: CASSIGASAYNEQFF. In nucleotides, the CDR3 is TGTGCCAGTAGTATAGGAGCTAGCGCCTACAATGAGCAGTTCTTC.

J is TRBJ2-4 and V is TRBV28; 7 bases agree with TRBD1. V shed 5 bases and J 9 bases; nucleotides not matched to a gene: 7. CDR1 and CDR2 from the germline V gene are MDHEN and SYDVKM. This CDR3 has 13 amino acids. The CDR3 nucleotides read TGTGCCAGCAGTGTCACGTCAGGGGGCATTCAGTACTTC. Its translation: CASSVTSGGIQYF.

V is TRBV29-1 and J is TRBJ2-1; D is perhaps TRBD2 (7 bases). The V gene's germline CDR1 is SQVTM and CDR2 ANQGSEA. The V end was cut by 1 base, the J end by 7 bases, with 20 bases between. This CDR3 contains 16 residues. DNA of the CDR3: TGCAGCGTTGAAGCAGATTTCAGCGGGACAAGGAATGAGCAGTTCTTC. Amino acid sequence: CSVEADFSGTRNEQFF.

The CDR3 DNA reads as TGCGCCAGCAGCGCGACAGGGCCGAACACTGAAGCTTTCTTT. Protein product: CASSATGPNTEAFF. The rearrangement joins TRBV5-1 to TRBJ1-1; TRBD1 agrees at 7 bases. The ends lost 4 bases at V and 1 base at J; junction bases unmatched: 4. Germline CDR1 and CDR2: SGHRS and YFSETQ. This CDR3 region has 14 residues.

The chain couples TRBV5-6 to TRBJ2-1; D remains unclear. The V end was cut by 4 bases, the J end by 4 bases, with 15 bases between. CDR3 length: 15 amino acids. Germline-derived CDR1 and CDR2 are SGHDT and YYEEEE. Here the CDR3 DNA reads TGTGCCAGCAGCCGCACTATCTCAAATTACAATGAGCAGTTCTTC. Translating it yields CASSRTISNYNEQFF.

V and J are TRBV5-1 and TRBJ2-5; the match to TRBD2 covers 7 bases. V was pared by 2 bases and J by 5 bases, with 6 bases of the junction left unmatched. This CDR3 is 14 amino acids long. Germline loops: CDR1 SGHRS, CDR2 YFSETQ. The CDR3 loop is CASSFETSLETQYF. CDR3 nucleotide sequence: TGCGCCAGCAGCTTTGAGACTAGCCTGGAGACCCAGTACTTC.

J is TRBJ1-2 and V is TRBV29-1, with D perhaps TRBD1 (5 bases). Trimming left V 7 bases short and J 8 bases short, with 17 bases between. This CDR3 spans 12 amino acids. Germline V gene lookup returns CDR1 SQVTM and CDR2 ANQGSEA. The CDR3 nucleotides are TGCAGCGGGAGAGACACGGACACGGGCTACACCTTC. Residues: CSGRDTDTGYTF.

As to this clone: Other DNA sequences in this sample translate to the same CDR3. The chain joins TRBV28 to TRBJ2-1; 12 bases match TRBD2. The CDR3 length is 15 residues. The V gene end was trimmed by 5 bases and the J gene end by 4 bases; junction bases not matched to a gene: 3. Germline V lookup: CDR1 MDHEN, CDR2 SYDVKM. The DNA for the CDR3 is TGTGCCAGCAGTCTTCTAGCGGGAGGGTACAATGAGCAGTTCTTC. Translation: CASSLLAGGYNEQFF.

V and J are TRBV6-5 and TRBJ2-5; D might be TRBD2 (7 bases). V dropped 0 bases and J dropped 5 bases, with 16 bases sitting between them. This CDR3 contains 16 residues. The V gene's germline CDR1 is MNHEY and CDR2 SVGAGI. CDR3 sequence reads: CASSYSSTGRVETQYF. CDR3 DNA sequence: TGTGCCAGCAGTTACTCGAGTACAGGGAGGGTGGAGACCCAGTACTTC.

This rearrangement joins TRBV14 to TRBJ1-2; 9 bases agree with TRBD1. The CDR3 is made up of 14 amino acids. CDR1 and CDR2 from the germline V gene are SGHDN and FVKESK. J gave up 4 bases and V 6 bases, and 6 bases lay outside the gene matches. For the CDR3, the DNA is TGTGCCAGCAGTAAGGGACAGGGACTCTATGGCTACACCTTC. Translating gives CASSKGQGLYGYTF.

On this clone: This sample also contains other DNA sequences that code for the same CDR3. This rearrangement joins TRBV28 to TRBJ2-7, with a possible D match to TRBD1 (5 bases). With 2 bases removed from V and 2 bases from J, the gap between germline ends came to 10 bases. The CDR3 runs to 14 residues. Germline CDR1 MDHEN, CDR2 SYDVKM. CDR3 residues: CASSLPGQPYEQYF. CDR3 bases: TGTGCCAGCAGTTTACCCGGACAACCCTACGAGCAGTACTTC.

Only one count was recorded for this clone. The rearrangement uses TRBV25-1 and TRBJ2-5; possibly TRBD1 for D (6 bases). The end of the DNA is better explained by TRBJ2-7, so the J call may be wrong. The CDR3 is made up of 16 amino acids. Germline V gene data show CDR1 as MGHDK and CDR2 as SYGVNS. CDR3 coding DNA: TGTGCCAGCAGTCCCCGGAGGCGGACAGCAGCCTACGAGCAGTACTTC. Translating gives CASSPRRRTAAYEQYF.

The chain combines TRBV2 with TRBJ1-3, with D possibly being TRBD1 (6 bases). The CDR3 has 14 residues. The germline V and J ends were trimmed by 7 bases and 0 bases, with 10 bases remaining between them. CDR1 and CDR2 from the germline V gene are SNHLY and FYNNEI. Here the CDR3 DNA reads TGTGCCAGCACCACGGACAGCTCTGGAAACACCATATATTTT. Translated: CASTTDSSGNTIYF. Supplemented by reference TRBV2 and TRBJ1-3, the full variable domain reads EPEVTQTPSHQVTQMGQEVILRCVPISNHLYFYWYRQILGQKVEFLVSFYNNEISEKSEIFDDQFSVERPDGSNFTLKIRSTKLEDSAMYFCASTTDSSGNTIYFGEGSWLTVV.

The genes are TRBV7-9 and TRBJ1-5; the D is unclear. The length of the CDR3 is 14 residues. Germline CDR1 SEHNR, CDR2 FQNEAQ (reference sequence). V lost 1 base and J 4 bases, leaving 8 bases between the germline ends. For the CDR3, the DNA is TGTGCCAGCAGCTTAGACAGCATTAATCAGCCCCAGCATTTT. Protein product: CASSLDSINQPQHF.

The V gene is TRBV7-9, the J gene TRBJ2-5, with D possibly matching TRBD1 (6 bases). Deletions cut 11 bases from V and 3 bases from J, with 13 bases between. Looked up from germline, CDR1 is SEHNR and CDR2 is FQNEAQ (reference sequence). The CDR3 contains 12 residues. CDR3 residues: CAEVGAKETQYF. DNA for the CDR3: TGTGCCGAAGTGGGGGCCAAAGAGACCCAGTACTTC.

V and J are TRBV5-1 and TRBJ1-1; D call uncertain. The V gene's germline CDR1 is SGHRS and CDR2 YFSETQ. This CDR3 comprises 11 residues. V was pared by 7 bases and J by 6 bases, with 10 bases between. CDR3 DNA: TGCGCCAGCTCGCGTGGTTCTGAAGCTTTCTTT. It translates to CASSRGSEAFF.

The chain uses TRBV5-1 and TRBJ2-5, with D uncertain. V lost 5 bases and J 0 bases, leaving 11 bases between the germline ends. The germline gives CDR1 SGHRS, CDR2 YFSETQ. The CDR3 has 14 amino acids. The CDR3 here is CASRKYSHQETQYF. In DNA, the CDR3 is TGCGCCAGCAGAAAGTACAGCCACCAAGAGACCCAGTACTTC.

The chain combines TRBV5-4 with TRBJ1-4; the D gene is possibly TRBD1 (6 bases). With 3 bases removed from V and 8 bases from J, the gap between germline ends came to 11 bases. Germline V gene sequence: CDR1 SGHNT, CDR2 YYREEE (reference sequence). The CDR3 length is 13 residues. Written as DNA, the CDR3 is TGTGCCAGCAGCTCGGGGACAAAAGAAAAACTGTTTTTT. Its translation: CASSSGTKEKLFF.

The chain recombines TRBV5-1 with TRBJ2-1; 9 bases map to TRBD2. This CDR3 spans 12 amino acids. Germline V gives CDR1 SGHRS, CDR2 YFSETQ. Losses at the gene ends were 5 bases for V and 14 bases for J; bases not matched to a gene: 8. The CDR3: CASRDTGTSKFF. The CDR3 DNA reads TGCGCCAGCAGGGATACGGGGACTAGCAAGTTCTTC. Drawing the rest from reference TRBV5-1 and TRBJ2-1, the complete variable domain is KAGVTQTPRYLIKTRGQQVTLSCSPISGHRSVSWYQQTPGQGLQFLFEYFSETQRNKGNFPGRFSGRQFSNSRSEMNVSTLELGDSALYLCASRDTGTSKFFGPGTRLTVL.

A note on this clone: A junction boundary mismatches the germline segment, possibly from a read error. J is TRBJ2-1 and V is TRBV5-8; the match to TRBD1 covers 9 bases. The CDR3 is made up of 14 amino acids. Germline assignment: CDR1 SGHTS and CDR2 YDEGEE. CDR3 nucleotide sequence: TGTGCCAGCAGCCCTAAAAACCGGGACAGGGAGCGGTTCTTC. Translated: CASSPKNRDRERFF.

This clone was seen once. The chain couples TRBV15 to TRBJ2-7, with a tentative D call TRBD2 (6 bases). Deletions cut 0 bases from V and 1 base from J, with 13 bases between. The CDR3 length is 16 residues. Germline V gene sequence: CDR1 LNHNV, CDR2 YYDKDF (reference sequence). CDR3: CATSRDRRGGSYEQYF. The CDR3 nucleotides are TGTGCCACCAGCAGAGACCGGCGAGGAGGGTCCTACGAGCAGTACTTC.

The rearrangement links TRBV28 to TRBJ2-7, with TRBD1 matching over 7 bases. From germline, CDR1 is MDHEN and CDR2 SYDVKM. The CDR3 loop spans 17 amino acids. J gave up 0 bases and V 5 bases, and 13 bases lay outside the gene matches. CDR3 coding DNA: TGTGCCAGCAGTACAATCGACAGGGCGAACAGCTCCTACGAGCAGTACTTC. Translating it yields CASSTIDRANSSYEQYF.

This clone was recorded once. This chain connects TRBV6-1 to TRBJ1-1; 7 nucleotides match TRBD1. The length of the CDR3 is 12 residues. V was clipped by 8 bases and J by 5 bases; unmatched bases: 5. Germline-derived CDR1 and CDR2 are MNHNS and SASEGT. The CDR3 sequence: CASSTGQTEAFF. As DNA, the CDR3 is TGTGCCAGCTCTACGGGACAGACTGAAGCTTTCTTT.

V gene TRBV27 combines with J gene TRBJ2-5, with 7 bases identical to TRBD2. CDR3 length: 17 residues. The germline CDR1 and CDR2 sequences are MNHEY and SMNVEV (reference sequence). V was pared by 3 bases and J by 2 bases, with 12 bases of the junction left unmatched. CDR3 bases: TGTGCCAGCAGTTTCGGCGCGGGAGTCCTGACTCAAGAGACCCAGTACTTC. As protein: CASSFGAGVLTQETQYF.

This rearrangement joins TRBV5-1 to TRBJ1-1, with TRBD1 matching over 7 bases. V was clipped by 1 base and J by 3 bases; unmatched bases: 3. CDR1 and CDR2 (germline): SGHRS, YFSETQ. The CDR3 is 14 residues long. Here the CDR3 DNA reads TGCGCCAGCAGCTTGAGGGGGCCGGACACTGAAGCTTTCTTT. Protein sequence: CASSLRGPDTEAFF.

The chain employs TRBV6-5 and TRBJ2-5; perhaps TRBD2 as D (6 bases). The germline V and J ends were trimmed by 2 bases and 4 bases, with 14 bases remaining between them. CDR3 length equals 15 residues. The germline CDR1 and CDR2 sequences are MNHEY and SVGAGI. The CDR3 spells CASSYEGRRVETQYF. The CDR3 nucleotides read TGTGCCAGCAGTTACGAGGGCAGGAGGGTAGAGACCCAGTACTTC.

The V gene is TRBV28, the J gene TRBJ2-1; the match to TRBD2 covers 7 bases. Germline loops: CDR1 MDHEN, CDR2 SYDVKM. V trimming: 2 bases; J trimming: 0 bases; junction bases outside the gene matches: 7. The CDR3 has 17 amino acids. Here the CDR3 DNA reads TGTGCCAGCAGTTTAGGTATCGGCGGGAGCTCCTACAATGAGCAGTTCTTC. Translation gives CASSLGIGGSSYNEQFF.

V is TRBV9 and J is TRBJ2-7; 8 nucleotides line up with TRBD1. Trimming removed 2 bases from V and 2 bases from J; junction bases left unmatched: 3. Per the germline V gene, CDR1 is SGDLS and CDR2 is YYNGEE. The CDR3 loop spans 14 amino acids. In DNA, the CDR3 is TGTGCCAGCAGCGTGACAGGGGCGACCTACGAGCAGTACTTC. It is translated as CASSVTGATYEQYF.